These 20 T cell receptor beta chains were all obtained from the same sample, sequenced in a study of blood T cells in healthy people across ages. A sample-barcoded 5' primer and a J-beta primer mix were used in a second PCR of roughly 7 to 12 cycles. TCRdb recomputed calls from the 5' RACE reads with MiXCR, one row per CDR3 protein. This table holds over 600,000 distinct CDR3 sequences, about 56% found once. Sequenced sample: blood. The origin of the receptors is a man aged 35 to 55 in good health.

This clonotype has a handful of counts. CDR3 protein: CAISVSSGEANEQFF. Here the CDR3 DNA reads TGTGCCATCAGTGTCTCCAGCGGGGAGGCCAATGAGCAGTTCTTC. This sequence joins TRBV10-3 and TRBJ2-1, with 7 bases lining up with TRBD2. V lost 4 bases, J lost 6 bases, and 9 bases stayed unmatched. This CDR3 is built from 15 residues. CDR1 and CDR2 from the germline V gene are ENHRY and SYGVKD.

This clonotype was detected a few times. The gene calls are TRBV20-1 and TRBJ1-2; a weak D match, TRBD1 (5 bases). In germline, CDR1 is DFQATT, CDR2 SNEGSKA (reference sequence). The CDR3 is made up of 13 amino acids. V lost 3 bases and J lost 4, with 12 bases in between. In DNA, the CDR3 is TGCAGTGCTAGCCCAGGGCATAGCTATGGCTACACCTTC. Protein: CSASPGHSYGYTF.

The chain is built from TRBV4-2 and TRBJ2-5; 7 bases fit TRBD2. Germline CDR1 and CDR2: LGHNA and YNFKEQ. The CDR3 is 17 amino acids. V shed 0 bases and J 11 bases; nucleotides not matched to a gene: 18. The CDR3 protein is CASSQERRGTPPYEQYF. The CDR3, as DNA: TGTGCCAGCAGCCAAGAGCGGCGGGGGACCCCGCCCTATGAGCAGTACTTC.

The chain has TRBV10-3 and TRBJ2-7, with TRBD2 matching over 8 bases. The J segment lost 5 bases and the V segment lost 10 bases, leaving 7 bases of the junction unmatched. The germline V gene has CDR1 ENHRY and CDR2 SYGVKD. This CDR3 spans 12 amino acids. CDR3 sequence (DNA): TGTGCCACCGCAAACGGGGGGGACGAGCAGTACTTC. Protein: CATANGGDEQYF.

This clonotype was detected a few times. The chain links TRBV7-3 to TRBJ2-6, with D tentatively TRBD2 (5 bases). V gave up 4 bases and J gave up 0 bases, with 10 bases separating them. Germline V CDR1 and CDR2: SGHTA, FQGTGA. The CDR3 contains 16 residues. The CDR3, as DNA: TGTGCCAGCAGCTCGACGGGGAGCTCTGGGGCCAACGTCCTGACTTTC. It yields the protein CASSSTGSSGANVLTF.

The chain joins TRBV11-2 to TRBJ1-1, with D possibly being TRBD1 (6 bases). The length of the CDR3 is 15 residues. Between the trimmed V and J ends, which lost 2 bases and 6 bases, there was a span of 16 bases. The germline V gene encodes CDR1 SGHAT and CDR2 FQNNGV. For the CDR3, the DNA is TGTGCCAGCAGCTTAACCCCTAGGGGACACGCTGAAGCTTTCTTT. Its protein product is CASSLTPRGHAEAFF.

The J gene is TRBJ2-6, the V gene TRBV7-2; D unclear. Germline V gives CDR1 SGHTA, CDR2 FQGNSA. V lost 1 base and J 0 bases, leaving 7 bases between the germline ends. The CDR3 is 16 amino acids. In DNA, the CDR3 is TGTGCCAGCAGCTTAGAACGGAGCTCTGGGGCCAACGTCCTGACTTTC. As protein: CASSLERSSGANVLTF.

This sequence joins TRBV6-1 and TRBJ2-3; 8 bases line up with TRBD2. This CDR3 region has 16 residues. Germline CDR1 and CDR2: MNHNS and SASEGT. V lost 0 bases, J lost 9 bases, and 11 bases stayed unmatched. In DNA form, the CDR3 reads TGTGCCAGCAGTGAAGCGGGACTAGGTTTTTCACACACGCAGTATTTT. Protein sequence: CASSEAGLGFSHTQYF.

This clonotype was detected once. This chain uses TRBV6-5 with TRBJ1-1; 7 positions agree with TRBD1. CDR3 size: 15 residues. The germline gives CDR1 MNHEY, CDR2 SVGAGI. The V segment lost 6 bases and the J segment 3 bases; nucleotides outside the gene matches: 10. Here the CDR3 DNA reads TGTGCCAGCAGGGCGACAGGGTCGCTAGACACTGAAGCTTTCTTT. It specifies CASRATGSLDTEAFF.

A few counts support this clonotype. The rearrangement joins TRBV5-4 to TRBJ2-5; D possibly corresponds to TRBD2 (5 bases). The CDR3 is made up of 14 amino acids. The V gene lost 3 bases and the J gene lost 5 bases, with 14 bases spanning the gap. The germline CDR1 and CDR2 sequences are SGHNT and YYREEE (reference sequence). As DNA, the CDR3 is TGTGCCAGCAGCTCCCCCGGGGATAGGGAGACCCAGTACTTC. As protein: CASSSPGDRETQYF.

The chain combines TRBV6-6 with TRBJ1-1; D is possibly TRBD1 (6 bases). This CDR3 has 14 residues. V gave up 2 bases and J gave up 5 bases, with 12 bases separating them. Germline assignment: CDR1 MNHNY and CDR2 SVGAGI (reference sequence). This CDR3 is CASSYGGPGTEAFF. The DNA for the CDR3 is TGTGCCAGCAGTTACGGGGGGCCGGGTACTGAAGCTTTCTTT.

The chain carries TRBV10-3 and TRBJ2-1, with 12 bases identical to TRBD2. The CDR3 runs to 14 residues. V lost 8 bases and J lost 9; bases outside the gene matches: 8. Germline-derived CDR1 and CDR2 are ENHRY and SYGVKD. DNA of the CDR3: TGTGCCATCCAGGTGACTAGCGGGAGCTCTGAGCAGTTCTTC. Its translation: CAIQVTSGSSEQFF.

J is TRBJ2-1 and V is TRBV12-3 or TRBV12-4; TRBD2 agrees at 10 bases. Trimming at V came to 5 bases and at J to 7 bases, leaving 8 bases not matched to a gene. This CDR3 has 15 residues. The CDR3 loop is CASSVSGRNGNEQFF. DNA of the CDR3: TGTGCCAGCAGTGTTAGCGGGAGGAACGGAAATGAGCAGTTCTTC.

This clonotype was counted only a few times. This chain connects TRBV20-1 to TRBJ2-7, with D hard to call. Trimming stripped 6 bases from V and 4 bases from J, with 13 bases between. This CDR3 is 12 amino acids long. Germline assignment: CDR1 DFQATT and CDR2 SNEGSKA (reference sequence). The CDR3 sequence: CSAASEAYEQYF. In DNA form, the CDR3 reads TGCAGTGCCGCCTCAGAGGCGTACGAGCAGTACTTC.

The chain has TRBV6-6 and TRBJ2-2, with TRBD1 identical over 8 bases. V lost 2 bases, J lost 7 bases, and 6 bases stayed unmatched. This CDR3 is built from 15 residues. CDR1 is MNHNY, CDR2 SVGAGI, per germline (reference sequence). The CDR3 is CASSYPTGVGGELFF. Written as DNA, the CDR3 is TGTGCCAGCAGTTACCCGACAGGGGTCGGCGGGGAGCTGTTTTTT.

This rearrangement joins TRBV29-1 to TRBJ1-2, with D possibly being TRBD1 (5 bases). Deletions cut 7 bases from V and 3 bases from J, with 12 bases between. Per the germline V gene, CDR1 is SQVTM and CDR2 is ANQGSEA. The CDR3 is made up of 12 amino acids. For the CDR3, the DNA is TGCAGCGGGACCGGGACGGACTATGGCTACACCTTC. Translating gives CSGTGTDYGYTF.

The chain carries TRBV4-1 and TRBJ2-7, with D possibly matching TRBD2 (5 bases). Trimming took 0 bases from V and 2 from J, leaving 8 bases between them. The CDR3 runs to 14 residues. CDR1 is MGHRA and CDR2 is YSYEKL in the germline V gene. DNA of the CDR3: TGCGCCAGCAGCCAAGACGGGAACCCCTACGAGCAGTACTTC. Protein sequence: CASSQDGNPYEQYF.

This clonotype was detected ten times or more. V and J are TRBV28 and TRBJ2-5; D remains ambiguous. Germline CDR1 and CDR2: MDHEN and SYDVKM. CDR3 size: 15 residues. Trimming took off 5 bases at V and 4 bases at J, with 17 bases between the two ends. The CDR3 spells CASSPWSDSGETQYF. CDR3 coding DNA: TGTGCCAGCAGTCCCTGGAGCGACTCGGGAGAGACCCAGTACTTC.

This clonotype came up a few times. This chain connects TRBV29-1 to TRBJ2-6, with D perhaps TRBD1 (6 bases). From germline, CDR1 is SQVTM and CDR2 ANQGSEA. Trimming shortened V by 0 bases and J by 4 bases, and 10 bases separated the two germline ends. The CDR3 runs 15 residues. CDR3 DNA: TGCAGCGTTGAAGACAGGGGACGCGGGGCCAACGTCCTGACTTTC. Translated, it gives CSVEDRGRGANVLTF.

The chain carries TRBV7-9 and TRBJ1-4; 7 positions agree with TRBD1. V was clipped by 5 bases and J by 3 bases; unmatched bases: 15. The germline V gene encodes CDR1 SEHNR and CDR2 FQNEAQ (reference sequence). The CDR3 totals 18 residues. CDR3 region: CASSTQRSTGASNEKLFF. The CDR3 region has the DNA TGTGCCAGCAGCACCCAGCGGTCAACAGGGGCCTCTAATGAAAAACTGTTTTTT.